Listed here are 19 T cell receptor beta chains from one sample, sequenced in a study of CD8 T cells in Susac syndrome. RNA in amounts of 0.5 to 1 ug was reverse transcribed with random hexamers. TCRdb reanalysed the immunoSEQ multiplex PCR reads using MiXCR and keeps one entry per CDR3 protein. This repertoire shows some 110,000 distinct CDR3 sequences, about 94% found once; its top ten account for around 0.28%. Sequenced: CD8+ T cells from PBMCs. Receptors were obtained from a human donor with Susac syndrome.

The CDR3 is CASRLDRDRGWNSPLHF. The CDR3 coding sequence is TGCGCCAGCAGACTCGATCGGGACAGGGGGTGGAATTCACCCCTCCACTTT. The J gene is TRBJ1-6, the V gene TRBV4-1; 11 bases match TRBD1. The V segment lost 6 bases and the J segment 7 bases; nucleotides outside the gene matches: 11. This CDR3 is built from 17 residues. CDR1 is MGHRA and CDR2 is YSYEKL in the germline V gene.

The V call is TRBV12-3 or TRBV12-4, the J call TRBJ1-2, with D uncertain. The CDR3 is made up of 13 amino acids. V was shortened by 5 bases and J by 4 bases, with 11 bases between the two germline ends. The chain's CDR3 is CASSGEGGYGYTF. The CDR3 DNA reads TGTGCCAGCAGTGGGGAAGGAGGCTATGGCTACACCTTC.

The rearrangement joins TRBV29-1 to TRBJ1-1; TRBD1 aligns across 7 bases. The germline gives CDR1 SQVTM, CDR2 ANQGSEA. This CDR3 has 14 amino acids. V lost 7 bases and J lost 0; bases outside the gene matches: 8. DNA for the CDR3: TGCAGCGCGAACGACAGGGAAATGAACACTGAAGCTTTCTTT. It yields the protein CSANDREMNTEAFF.

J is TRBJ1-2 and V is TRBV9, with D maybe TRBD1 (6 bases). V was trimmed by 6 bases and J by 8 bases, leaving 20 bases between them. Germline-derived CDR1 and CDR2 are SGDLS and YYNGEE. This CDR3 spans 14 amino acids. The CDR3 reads CASISPGGRGGYTF. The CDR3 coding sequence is TGTGCCAGCATATCCCCGGGGGGCAGGGGAGGCTACACCTTC.

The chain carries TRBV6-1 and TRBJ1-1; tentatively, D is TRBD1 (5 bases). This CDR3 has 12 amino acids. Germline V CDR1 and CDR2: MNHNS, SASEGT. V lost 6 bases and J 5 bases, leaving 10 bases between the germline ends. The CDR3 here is CASSRGGTEAFF. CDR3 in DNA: TGTGCCAGCAGCCGGGGGGGGACTGAAGCTTTCTTT.

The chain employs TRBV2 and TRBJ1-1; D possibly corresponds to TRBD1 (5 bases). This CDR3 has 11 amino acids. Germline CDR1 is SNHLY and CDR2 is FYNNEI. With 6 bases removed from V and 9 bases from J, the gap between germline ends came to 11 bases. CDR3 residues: CASRPGAKAFF. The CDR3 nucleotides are TGTGCCAGCAGACCCGGGGCCAAAGCTTTCTTT.

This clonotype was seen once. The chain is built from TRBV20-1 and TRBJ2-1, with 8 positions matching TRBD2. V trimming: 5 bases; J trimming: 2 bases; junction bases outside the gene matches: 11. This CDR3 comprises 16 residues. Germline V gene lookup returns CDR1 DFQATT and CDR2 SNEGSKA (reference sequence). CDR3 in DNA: TGCAGTGCTCCTGGGGAGCTAGCGGGTACCTACAATGAGCAGTTCTTC. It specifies CSAPGELAGTYNEQFF.

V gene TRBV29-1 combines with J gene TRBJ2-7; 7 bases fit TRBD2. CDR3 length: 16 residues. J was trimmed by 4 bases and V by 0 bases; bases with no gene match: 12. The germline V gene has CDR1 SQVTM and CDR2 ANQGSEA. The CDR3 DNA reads TGCAGCGTTGAAGATCTTCATTCCAGGGAGGGGTACGAGCAGTACTTC. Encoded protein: CSVEDLHSREGYEQYF.

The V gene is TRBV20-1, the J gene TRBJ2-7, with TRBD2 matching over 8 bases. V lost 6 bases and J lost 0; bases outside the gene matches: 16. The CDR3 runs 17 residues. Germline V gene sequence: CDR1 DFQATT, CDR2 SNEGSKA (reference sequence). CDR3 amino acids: CSADPTGGGISSYEQYF. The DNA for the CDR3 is TGCAGTGCAGACCCGACTGGCGGGGGGATCAGCTCCTACGAGCAGTACTTC.

CDR3 sequence reads: CASRQESYNEQFF. The CDR3 bases are TGTGCCAGCAGGCAGGAATCCTACAATGAGCAGTTCTTC. The genes are TRBV7-9 and TRBJ2-1; D is unresolved. The ends were cut back, 6 bases at V and 1 base at J, with 7 bases in the middle. This CDR3 has 13 amino acids. The V gene's germline CDR1 is SEHNR and CDR2 FQNEAQ (reference sequence).

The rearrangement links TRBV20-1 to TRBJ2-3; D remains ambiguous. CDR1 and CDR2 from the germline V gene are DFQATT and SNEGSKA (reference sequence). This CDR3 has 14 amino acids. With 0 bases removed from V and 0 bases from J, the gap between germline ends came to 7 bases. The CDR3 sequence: CSARDGLSTDTQYF. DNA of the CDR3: TGCAGTGCTAGAGACGGCCTTAGCACAGATACGCAGTATTTT.

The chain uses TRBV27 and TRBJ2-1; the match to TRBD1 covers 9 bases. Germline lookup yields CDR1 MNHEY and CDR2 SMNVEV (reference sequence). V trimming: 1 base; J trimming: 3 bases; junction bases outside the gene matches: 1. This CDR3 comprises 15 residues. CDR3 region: CASSLLGQGYNEQFF. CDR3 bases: TGTGCCAGCAGTTTATTGGGACAGGGCTACAATGAGCAGTTCTTC.

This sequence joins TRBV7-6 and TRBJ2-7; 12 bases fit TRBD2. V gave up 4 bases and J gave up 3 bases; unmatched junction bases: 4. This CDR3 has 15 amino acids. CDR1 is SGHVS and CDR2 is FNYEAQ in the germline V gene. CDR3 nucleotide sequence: TGTGCCAGCAGCTCGACTAGCGGGGGCTACTACGAGCAGTACTTC. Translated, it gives CASSSTSGGYYEQYF.

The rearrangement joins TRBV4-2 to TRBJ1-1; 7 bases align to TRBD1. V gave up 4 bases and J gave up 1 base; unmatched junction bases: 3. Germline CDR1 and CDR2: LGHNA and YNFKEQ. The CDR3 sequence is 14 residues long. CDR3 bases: TGTGCCAGCAGCCCTCGACAGGGGAACACTGAAGCTTTCTTT. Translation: CASSPRQGNTEAFF.

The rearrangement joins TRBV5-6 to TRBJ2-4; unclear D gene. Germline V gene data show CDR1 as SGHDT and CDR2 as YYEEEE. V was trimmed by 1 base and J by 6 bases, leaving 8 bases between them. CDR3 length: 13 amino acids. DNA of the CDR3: TGTGCCAGCAGCTTGCTTTATAGAAACATTCAGTACTTC. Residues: CASSLLYRNIQYF.

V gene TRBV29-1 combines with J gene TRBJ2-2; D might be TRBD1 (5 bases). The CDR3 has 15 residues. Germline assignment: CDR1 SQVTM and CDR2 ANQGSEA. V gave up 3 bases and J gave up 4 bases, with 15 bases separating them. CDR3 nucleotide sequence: TGCAGCGTTGAGAGCAGGGATCGTGGCACCGGGGAGCTGTTTTTT. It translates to CSVESRDRGTGELFF.

The CDR3 DNA reads TGTGCCAGTGTGGCGACACCCACCACAGATACGCAGTATTTT. This sequence encodes CASVATPTTDTQYF. The chain uses TRBV7-2 and TRBJ2-3; D is unclear. Germline values: CDR1 SGHTA, CDR2 FQGNSA. CDR3 length equals 14 residues. V was clipped by 9 bases and J by 2 bases, with 15 bases between them.

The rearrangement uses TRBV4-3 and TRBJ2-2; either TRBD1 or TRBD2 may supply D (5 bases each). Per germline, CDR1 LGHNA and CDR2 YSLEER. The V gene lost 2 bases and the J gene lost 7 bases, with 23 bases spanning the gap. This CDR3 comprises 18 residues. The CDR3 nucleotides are TGCGCCAGCAGCCAAAGGTCGGGCAGGGATCCGGGGAACGGGGAGCTGTTTTTT. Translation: CASSQRSGRDPGNGELFF.

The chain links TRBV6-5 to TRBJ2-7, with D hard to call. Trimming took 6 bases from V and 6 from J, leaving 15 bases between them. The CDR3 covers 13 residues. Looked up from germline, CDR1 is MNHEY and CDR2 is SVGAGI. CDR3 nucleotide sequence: TGTGCCAGCAGCCCAAATCCTAGTACCGAGCAGTACTTC. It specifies CASSPNPSTEQYF.